This entry features one T cell receptor (beta chain) sequence. Its antigen is undetermined. This record belongs to a study of T cell repertoires in cytomegalovirus infection. Background on the study: Well-studied HLA-B-restricted CMV epitopes were used in the study alongside recently identified HLA-C-restricted ones. Carrying CMV and the relevant HLA type showed in public TCR beta signatures.

General study findings and limits: People with CMV and the relevant HLA were identified by cumulative public TCR beta family frequency.

The CDR3 has 13 amino acids. Trimming took 4 bases from V and 0 from J, leaving 7 bases between them. Germline V lookup: CDR1 DFQATT, CDR2 SNEGSKA (reference sequence). TCRdb processed the reads anew with MiXCR; each CDR3 protein has one entry. Among some 940,000 distinct CDR3 sequences listed, about 33% were seen once. The chain couples TRBV20-1 to TRBJ1-3; D remains unclear. The material was cultured CD8+ T cells from PBMCs, obtained from culture after CMV antigen stimulation. The sequence derives from a human donor in good health (CMV status not recorded). Some clones in this sample may be carry-over from other donors' samples. CDR3 in amino acids: CSATPYSGNTIYF. The CDR3 nucleotides read TGCAGTGCTACTCCATACTCTGGAAACACCATATATTTT.